This T cell receptor (beta chain) was obtained from a study of response to subunit inactivated influenza vaccine. General observations from the study: That few new T cells are recruited by each seasonal influenza vaccination was the authors' suggestion.

Note on this clonotype: What it binds is not known.

TCRdb passed the RT-PCR reads through MiXCR, listing each CDR3 protein once. The profile shows hundreds of thousands of distinct CDR3 sequences, approximately 17% of them singletons. V lost 4 bases and J 4 bases, leaving 14 bases between the germline ends. This CDR3 spans 14 amino acids. Germline V gene sequence: CDR1 SGHRS, CDR2 YFSETQ. The chain employs TRBV5-1 and TRBJ2-5; D may be TRBD1 (5 bases). This TCR came from a man aged 45-69 years who received an inactivated influenza vaccine. The starting material was CD4+ T cells sorted from PBMCs, obtained roughly 24 months after vaccination. Here the CDR3 reads CASSTGHARETQYF. CDR3 DNA: TGCGCCAGCAGCACAGGACACGCGAGAGAGACCCAGTACTTC.